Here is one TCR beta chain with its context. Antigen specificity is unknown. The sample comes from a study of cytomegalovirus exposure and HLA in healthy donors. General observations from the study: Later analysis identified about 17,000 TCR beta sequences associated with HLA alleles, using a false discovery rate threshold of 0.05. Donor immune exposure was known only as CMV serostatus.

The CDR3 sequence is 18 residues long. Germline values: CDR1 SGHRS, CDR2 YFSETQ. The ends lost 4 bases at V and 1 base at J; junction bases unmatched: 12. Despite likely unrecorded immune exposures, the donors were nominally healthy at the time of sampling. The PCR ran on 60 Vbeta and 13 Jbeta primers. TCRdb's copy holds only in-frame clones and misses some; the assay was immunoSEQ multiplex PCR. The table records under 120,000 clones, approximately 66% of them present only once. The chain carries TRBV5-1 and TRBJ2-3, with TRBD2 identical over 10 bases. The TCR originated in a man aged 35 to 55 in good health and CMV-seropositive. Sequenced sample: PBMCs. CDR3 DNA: TGCGCCAGCAGCCAATCTGAGCGGGAGGGCCGAGGCACAGATACGCAGTATTTT. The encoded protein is CASSQSEREGRGTDTQYF.